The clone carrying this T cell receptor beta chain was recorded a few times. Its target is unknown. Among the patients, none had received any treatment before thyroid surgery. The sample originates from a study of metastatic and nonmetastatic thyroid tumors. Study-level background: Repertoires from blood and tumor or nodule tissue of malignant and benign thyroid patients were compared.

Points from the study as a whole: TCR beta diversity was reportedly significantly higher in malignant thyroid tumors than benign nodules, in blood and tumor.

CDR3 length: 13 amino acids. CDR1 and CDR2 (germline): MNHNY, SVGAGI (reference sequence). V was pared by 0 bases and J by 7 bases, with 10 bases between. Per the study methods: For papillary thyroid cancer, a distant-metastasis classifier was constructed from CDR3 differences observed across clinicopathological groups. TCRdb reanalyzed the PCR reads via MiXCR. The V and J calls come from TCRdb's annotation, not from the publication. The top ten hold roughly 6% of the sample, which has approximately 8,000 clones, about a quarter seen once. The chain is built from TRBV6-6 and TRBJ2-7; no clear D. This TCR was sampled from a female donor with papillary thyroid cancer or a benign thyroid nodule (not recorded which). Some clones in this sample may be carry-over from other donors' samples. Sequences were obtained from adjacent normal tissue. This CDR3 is CASSYSTPGEQYF. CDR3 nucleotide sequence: TGTGCCAGCAGTTACTCGACGCCGGGTGAGCAGTACTTC.